The text below deals with one TCR beta chain. In the original processing: The assay estimated nucleated cells by amplifying reference gene primers. Repertoires were generated with immunoSEQ multiplex PCR, while TCRdb's copy carries only in-frame clones and drops some. Clone size and V and J calls were adopted from that table, with D and trimming inferred from the DNA. Among roughly 140,000 clones, approximately 90% were seen once, and the ten largest hold roughly 4%. The sample originates from a study of blood T cell repertoires in COVID-19. For the study at large: COVID-19 samples collected from the United States, Italy and Spain covered acute and convalescent phases. T cells, B-cell-depleted T cells, or PBMCs provided the cDNA or gDNA that served as material.

The CDR3 totals 15 residues. Trimming shortened V by 3 bases and J by 2 bases, and 16 bases separated the two germline ends. From germline, CDR1 is DFQATT and CDR2 SNEGSKA (reference sequence). The sequencing sample was made of peripheral blood. The receptor's source is a woman in her thirties or forties with acute or convalescent COVID-19. The genes are TRBV20-1 and TRBJ1-2; D unresolved. The CDR3: CSASPSSLSNYGYTF. DNA of the CDR3: TGCAGTGCTAGTCCGTCCTCCCTCTCCAACTATGGCTACACCTTC.